The 20 T cell receptor beta chains reported below all come from one sample, sequenced in a study of cytomegalovirus exposure and HLA in healthy donors. Primers: 60 Vbeta forward and 13 Jbeta reverse. The protocol was immunoSEQ multiplex PCR, while the TCRdb copy is restricted to in-frame clones and leaves out a portion. The sample yields approximately 120,000 clones, roughly 80% seen once. The sequenced sample consisted of PBMCs. These receptors all stem from a woman in her fifties or sixties in good health and CMV-seronegative.

The V call is TRBV28, the J call TRBJ2-5; the D gene is possibly TRBD1 (6 bases). CDR1 is MDHEN and CDR2 is SYDVKM in the germline V gene. V was trimmed by 4 bases and J by 3 bases, leaving 15 bases between them. The CDR3 has 15 residues. CDR3: CASSSNRVTEETQYF. The DNA for the CDR3 is TGTGCCAGCAGTTCAAACAGGGTTACAGAAGAGACCCAGTACTTC. Full variable domain (missing parts from reference TRBV28 and TRBJ2-5): DVKVTQSSRYLVKRTGEKVFLECVQDMDHENMFWYRQDPGLGLRLIYFSYDVKMKEKGDIPEGYSVSREKKERFSLILESASTNQTSMYLCASSSNRVTEETQYFGPGTRLLVL.

This chain connects TRBV7-8 to TRBJ2-3; 11 bases match TRBD2. The CDR3 extends over 16 amino acids. Per the germline V gene, CDR1 is SGHVS and CDR2 is FQNEAQ. After removal of 2 bases from V and 4 bases from J, the junction contained 5 bases not matched to a gene. CDR3 in amino acids: CASSLTTSGSADTQYF. CDR3 DNA sequence: TGTGCCAGCAGCTTAACTACTAGCGGGAGCGCAGATACGCAGTATTTT.

This chain connects TRBV28 to TRBJ2-7, with D possibly TRBD1 on 7 matching bases. Germline V CDR1 and CDR2: MDHEN, SYDVKM. The V gene lost 7 bases and the J gene lost 2 bases, with 18 bases spanning the gap. The CDR3 extends over 15 amino acids. CDR3 nucleotide sequence: TGTGCCAGCAACCAACACAGGGGAGGTCCCTACGAGCAGTACTTC. This sequence encodes CASNQHRGGPYEQYF.

This clone appeared a few times. The gene calls are TRBV11-2 and TRBJ1-5; D unclear. CDR3 length: 13 amino acids. V was clipped by 1 base and J by 5 bases, with 6 bases between them. Germline CDR1 reads SGHAT; CDR2 reads FQNNGV. As DNA, the CDR3 is TGTGCCAGCAGCTTAGGGCCAGATCAGCCCCAGCATTTT. It specifies CASSLGPDQPQHF.

The chain employs TRBV2 and TRBJ2-1; 10 nucleotides agree with TRBD1. The CDR3 is 18 amino acids. After removal of 4 bases from V and 4 bases from J, the junction contained 13 bases not matched to a gene. The germline V gene encodes CDR1 SNHLY and CDR2 FYNNEI. The CDR3 region has the DNA TGTGCCAGCAGTGTTTGGCGACAGGGGGCTTCATTGTACAATGAGCAGTTCTTC. Protein product: CASSVWRQGASLYNEQFF. Complete variable domain (other parts from reference TRBV2 and TRBJ2-1): EPEVTQTPSHQVTQMGQEVILRCVPISNHLYFYWYRQILGQKVEFLVSFYNNEISEKSEIFDDQFSVERPDGSNFTLKIRSTKLEDSAMYFCASSVWRQGASLYNEQFFGPGTRLTVL.

The chain has TRBV7-2 and TRBJ2-7; D possibly corresponds to TRBD2 (6 bases). Trimming removed 1 base from V and 6 bases from J, with 28 bases in between. Germline values: CDR1 SGHTA, CDR2 FQGNSA. This CDR3 comprises 19 residues. DNA of the CDR3: TGTGCCAGCAGCTTAGGTTTCTTAAGAAAGGGAAAGCGGGTAGGCGAGCAGTACTTC. This translates into CASSLGFLRKGKRVGEQYF.

This chain joins TRBV11-3 and TRBJ1-1, with TRBD1 identical over 7 bases. Germline CDR1 SGHNT, CDR2 YENEEA. The trim removed 1 base at V and 2 bases at J, leaving 1 base unmatched. The length of the CDR3 is 14 residues. CDR3 nucleotides: TGTGCCAGCAGCTTAGGACAGGGCAACACTGAAGCTTTCTTT. This encodes CASSLGQGNTEAFF.

V gene TRBV5-5 combines with J gene TRBJ1-2; 10 bases are a match to TRBD1. Per the germline V gene, CDR1 is SGHKS and CDR2 is YYEKEE (reference sequence). CDR3 length: 16 amino acids. V shed 3 bases and J 4 bases; nucleotides not matched to a gene: 9. CDR3 in amino acids: CASSSGTGATIYGYTF. The CDR3 DNA is TGTGCCAGCAGCTCGGGGACAGGGGCTACAATCTATGGCTACACCTTC.

This sequence joins TRBV7-9 and TRBJ2-1; D gene unclear. The germline CDR1 and CDR2 sequences are SEHNR and FQNEAQ (reference sequence). The CDR3 loop spans 17 amino acids. Trimming stripped 0 bases from V and 6 bases from J, with 18 bases between. Here the CDR3 reads CASSLASYTFSGNEQFF. CDR3 nucleotide sequence: TGTGCCAGCAGCTTAGCGTCATACACCTTCTCGGGCAATGAGCAGTTCTTC.

This chain uses TRBV6-5 with TRBJ2-7; a possible D gene is TRBD1 (6 bases). The length of the CDR3 is 15 residues. Trimming took off 0 bases at V and 2 bases at J, with 11 bases between the two ends. CDR1 is MNHEY, CDR2 SVGAGI, per germline. CDR3 coding DNA: TGTGCCAGCAGTTACTCGAGGGGGTCCCCCTACGAGCAGTACTTC. Translated, it gives CASSYSRGSPYEQYF.

This clone was counted only a few times. The CDR3 reads CASRGTTGNYEQYF. As DNA, the CDR3 is TGTGCCAGCAGAGGCACGACAGGAAACTACGAGCAGTACTTC. The chain has TRBV28 and TRBJ2-7; maybe TRBD1 (6 bases). V lost 6 bases, J lost 3 bases, and 15 bases lay in between. The CDR3 runs 14 residues. Germline CDR1 is MDHEN and CDR2 is SYDVKM. The variable domain in full, with the rest retrieved from reference TRBV28 and TRBJ2-7, is DVKVTQSSRYLVKRTGEKVFLECVQDMDHENMFWYRQDPGLGLRLIYFSYDVKMKEKGDIPEGYSVSREKKERFSLILESASTNQTSMYLCASRGTTGNYEQYFGPGTRLTVT.

The chain has TRBV19 and TRBJ1-5; tentatively, D is TRBD1 (6 bases). Germline values: CDR1 LNHDA, CDR2 SQIVND (reference sequence). Trimming left V 4 bases short and J 3 bases short, with 13 bases between. The CDR3 length is 15 residues. For the CDR3, the DNA is TGTGCCAGTAGTAGAGGCCAGGGGATCAATCAGCCCCAGCATTTT. Protein product: CASSRGQGINQPQHF. Supplemented by reference TRBV19 and TRBJ1-5, the full variable domain reads DGGITQSPKYLFRKEGQNVTLSCEQNLNHDAMYWYRQDPGQGLRLIYYSQIVNDFQKGDIAEGYSVSREKKESFPLTVTSAQKNPTAFYLCASSRGQGINQPQHFGDGTRLSIL.

The V gene is TRBV30, the J gene TRBJ1-1; TRBD1 aligns across 7 bases. The CDR3 has 13 amino acids. Looked up from germline, CDR1 is GTSNPN and CDR2 is SVGIG (reference sequence). V was clipped by 5 bases and J by 4 bases; unmatched bases: 7. CDR3 DNA: TGTGCCTGGGGACAGGCCGCCGGCACTGAAGCTTTCTTT. It specifies CAWGQAAGTEAFF.

V gene TRBV5-1 combines with J gene TRBJ2-2; 9 bases are shared with TRBD2. Per the germline V gene, CDR1 is SGHRS and CDR2 is YFSETQ. The V segment lost 6 bases and the J segment 4 bases; nucleotides outside the gene matches: 10. The CDR3 contains 16 residues. The CDR3: CASTFGAGGGTGELFF. CDR3 sequence (DNA): TGCGCCAGCACCTTCGGAGCGGGAGGAGGCACCGGGGAGCTGTTTTTT.

The CDR3 region is CASSFKGGAYNEQFF. In DNA form, the CDR3 reads TGTGCCAGCAGCTTTAAAGGCGGTGCATACAATGAGCAGTTCTTC. This chain connects TRBV7-2 to TRBJ2-1; D not certain. CDR1 is SGHTA and CDR2 is FQGNSA in the germline V gene. V lost 3 bases and J lost 4, with 13 bases in between. CDR3 length: 15 amino acids.

The V gene is TRBV6-5, the J gene TRBJ1-2; D is ambiguous. Trimming removed 7 bases at V and 8 bases at J, with 14 bases between. Germline values: CDR1 MNHEY, CDR2 SVGAGI. This CDR3 contains 12 residues. CDR3 loop: CASKDRLGGYTF. The CDR3 region has the DNA TGTGCCAGCAAAGACCGACTCGGGGGCTACACCTTC.

The chain joins TRBV29-1 to TRBJ2-1; tentatively, D is TRBD1 (6 bases). V lost 4 bases and J lost 4, with 17 bases in between. Germline-derived CDR1 and CDR2 are SQVTM and ANQGSEA. The CDR3 totals 15 residues. The CDR3 coding sequence is TGCAGCGTTGGGGTAATAACAGGGTCTTACAATGAGCAGTTCTTC. Translated, it gives CSVGVITGSYNEQFF.

The table lists this clone with a few counts. The J gene is TRBJ1-1, the V gene TRBV30; 8 nucleotides align to TRBD1. J gave up 1 base and V 1 base, and 8 bases lay outside the gene matches. Per the germline V gene, CDR1 is GTSNPN and CDR2 is SVGIG (reference sequence). The CDR3 extends over 16 amino acids. This chain's CDR3 is CAWSASGQGWNTEAFF. In DNA form, the CDR3 reads TGTGCCTGGAGTGCATCCGGACAGGGTTGGAACACTGAAGCTTTCTTT.

This chain links TRBV7-2 with TRBJ2-7, with 8 bases fitting TRBD2. Germline values: CDR1 SGHTA, CDR2 FQGNSA. V lost 5 bases, J lost 1 base, and 13 bases stayed unmatched. This CDR3 has 17 residues. CDR3 amino acids: CASSNNRAGALSYEQYF. The DNA for the CDR3 is TGTGCCAGCAGCAATAACCGAGCGGGAGCTTTATCCTACGAGCAGTACTTC. Combining the CDR3 with reference TRBV7-2 and TRBJ2-7 gives the whole variable domain GAGVSQSPSNKVTEKGKDVELRCDPISGHTALYWYRQSLGQGLEFLIYFQGNSAPDKSGLPSDRFSAERTGGSVSTLTIQRTQQEDSAVYLCASSNNRAGALSYEQYFGPGTRLTVT.

The V and J genes are TRBV13 and TRBJ2-7, with 7 bases that match TRBD2. J gave up 0 bases and V 5 bases, and 10 bases lay outside the gene matches. The CDR3 loop spans 16 amino acids. Germline V gives CDR1 PRHDT, CDR2 FYEKMQ (reference sequence). The CDR3 protein is CASSELSSGSSYEQYF. The CDR3 coding sequence is TGTGCCAGCAGCGAACTCTCTAGCGGAAGCTCCTACGAGCAGTACTTC.